The clone carrying this TCR beta chain was seen a handful of times. This sample is drawn from a study of blood T cell repertoires in COVID-19. Study-wide background: Samples came from the United States, Italy and Spain, spanning acute and convalescent COVID-19. The analysed material was cDNA or gDNA that came from T cells, B-cell-depleted T cells, or PBMCs.

In the authors' workflow: It was from reference gene primer amplification that nucleated cell counts were estimated. Clones were sequenced by immunoSEQ multiplex PCR, and TCRdb holds only the in-frame ones, with some missing. V, J and clone size derive from that table, while D and trimming were established from the DNA sequence. The sample consists of about 160,000 clones, approximately 80% of them appearing once. The receptor was isolated from a woman aged 80 or older with active or convalescent COVID-19. The specimen was peripheral blood.

The CDR3 region has the DNA TGCGCCAGCAGCCAAGAAGGAGGGAATCAGCCCCAGCATTTT. Translated: CASSQEGGNQPQHF. J is TRBJ1-5 and V is TRBV4-3; D is uncertain. Trimming took 0 bases from V and 4 from J, leaving 7 bases between them. The CDR3 contains 14 residues. CDR1 and CDR2 from the germline V gene are LGHNA and YSLEER.